What follows are 22 T cell receptor beta chains derived from one specimen sequenced in a study of blood T cells in healthy people across ages. Together with a sample-barcoded 5' primer, a J-beta primer mix was included in a second PCR lasting roughly 6 to 12 cycles. One entry per CDR3 protein, called by TCRdb with MiXCR from the 5' RACE reads. Among 600,000 to 1,000,000 distinct CDR3 sequences listed, 55% to 70% were seen once. The sample taken for sequencing was blood. The receptors shown here come from a man aged 30 to 45 in good health.

This chain connects TRBV4-2 to TRBJ2-1, with 9 bases identical to TRBD2. Germline CDR1 reads LGHNA; CDR2 reads YNFKEQ. V trimming: 5 bases; J trimming: 2 bases; junction bases outside the gene matches: 4. This CDR3 has 15 amino acids. Here the CDR3 reads CASSLLAGPYNEQFF. The CDR3 coding sequence is TGTGCCAGCAGCTTACTAGCGGGCCCCTACAATGAGCAGTTCTTC.

This clonotype was picked up a small number of times. The chain combines TRBV29-1 with TRBJ2-7; 9 nucleotides agree with TRBD1. Germline V gene data show CDR1 as SQVTM and CDR2 as ANQGSEA. The CDR3 contains 15 residues. V lost 3 bases, J lost 6 bases, and 12 bases stayed unmatched. CDR3 residues: CSVEGGTGTGTEQYF. CDR3 bases: TGCAGCGTTGAGGGGGGAACCGGGACAGGGACCGAGCAGTACTTC.

V and J are TRBV10-3 and TRBJ2-1; 7 bases line up with TRBD2. With 5 bases clipped from V and 6 bases from J, the junction kept 4 bases outside the gene matches. Germline lookup yields CDR1 ENHRY and CDR2 SYGVKD. The CDR3 loop spans 13 amino acids. CDR3: CAISQTSSNEQFF. The CDR3, as DNA: TGTGCCATCAGTCAGACTAGCTCCAATGAGCAGTTCTTC.

The chain couples TRBV3-1 to TRBJ2-4; D not resolved. The CDR3 spans 14 residues. V was shortened by 2 bases and J by 3 bases, with 8 bases between the two germline ends. Per germline, CDR1 LGHDT and CDR2 YNNKEL (reference sequence). CDR3: CASSQLSSKNIQYF. The CDR3 nucleotides are TGTGCCAGCAGCCAACTTTCCAGCAAAAACATTCAGTACTTC.

This clonotype was found a few times. The rearrangement links TRBV6-6 to TRBJ2-5, with a tentative D call TRBD1 (6 bases). V lost 2 bases and J lost 3, with 13 bases in between. CDR1 and CDR2 from the germline V gene are MNHNY and SVGAGI (reference sequence). The CDR3 has 15 amino acids. The CDR3, as DNA: TGTGCCAGCAGTTACGGCAGGGGATTCAAAGAGACCCAGTACTTC. This sequence encodes CASSYGRGFKETQYF.

This chain joins TRBV28 and TRBJ1-2; D gene ambiguous. The CDR3 consists of 14 residues. V was shortened by 3 bases and J by 4 bases, with 12 bases between the two germline ends. The germline gives CDR1 MDHEN, CDR2 SYDVKM. The CDR3 nucleotides read TGTGCCAGCAGTTTCCCCGGGAATGTCTATGGCTACACCTTC. Protein: CASSFPGNVYGYTF.

This chain links TRBV25-1 with TRBJ1-2; maybe TRBD1 (6 bases). CDR3 length: 14 residues. Per the germline V gene, CDR1 is MGHDK and CDR2 is SYGVNS. V dropped 1 base and J dropped 4 bases, with 10 bases sitting between them. This CDR3 reads CASSELGGTYGYTF. The DNA for the CDR3 is TGTGCCAGCAGTGAATTAGGGGGGACCTATGGCTACACCTTC.

A remark on this clonotype: The junction shows a germline mismatch at one end, possibly a read error. The chain joins TRBV6-2 or TRBV6-3 to TRBJ2-5; possible D gene TRBD1, 5 bases. The germline V gene encodes CDR1 MNHEY and CDR2 SVGEGT. The CDR3 loop spans 14 amino acids. The CDR3, as DNA: TGTGCCAGCAGTTACGACAGATCCCAAGAGACCCGGTACTTC. This codes for CASSYDRSQETRYF.

V usage is TRBV2 and J usage is TRBJ2-1, with D unclear. V shed 7 bases and J shed 5 bases, with 27 bases lying between them. Germline lookup yields CDR1 SNHLY and CDR2 FYNNEI. The CDR3 extends over 18 amino acids. As DNA, the CDR3 is TGTGCCAGCACCAAAGAAGGCGGCTCTGTCCTTATTCACAATGAGCAGTTCTTC. This codes for CASTKEGGSVLIHNEQFF.

This chain joins TRBV7-8 and TRBJ1-1, with D tentatively TRBD1 (6 bases). Germline values: CDR1 SGHVS, CDR2 FQNEAQ. This CDR3 has 15 residues. The ends were cut back, 5 bases at V and 3 bases at J, with 16 bases in the middle. This CDR3 is CASSERGGVYTEAFF. The CDR3 DNA reads as TGTGCCAGCAGCGAAAGGGGGGGGGTGTACACTGAAGCTTTCTTT.

This rearrangement joins TRBV12-3 or TRBV12-4 to TRBJ2-4; no reliable D call. There are 11 residues in the CDR3. Trimming shortened V by 5 bases and J by 14 bases, and 13 bases separated the two germline ends. The CDR3 DNA follows: TGTGCCAGCAGTCCTTACGGCAAGGAGTACTTC. It is translated as CASSPYGKEYF.

V is TRBV9 and J is TRBJ2-7, with D perhaps TRBD2 (5 bases). In germline, CDR1 is SGDLS, CDR2 YYNGEE. Trimming removed 0 bases at V and 3 bases at J, with 13 bases between. The CDR3 has 15 amino acids. This chain's CDR3 is CASSVDPGKSYEQYF. For the CDR3, the DNA is TGTGCCAGCAGCGTAGACCCCGGGAAAAGCTACGAGCAGTACTTC.

This clonotype was recorded a few times. The chain uses TRBV6-2 or TRBV6-3 and TRBJ2-7, with a weak D call TRBD2 (5 bases). CDR1 MNHEY and CDR2 SVGEGT come from the germline V gene. The length of the CDR3 is 13 residues. Trimming left V 5 bases short and J 1 base short, with 9 bases between. CDR3 residues: CASSTGLSYEQYF. The CDR3 nucleotides read TGTGCCAGCAGTACTGGACTTTCCTACGAGCAGTACTTC.

J is TRBJ2-7 and V is TRBV25-1; D is perhaps TRBD1 (6 bases). Trimming removed 2 bases from V and 3 bases from J, with 11 bases in between. The CDR3 is made up of 14 amino acids. The germline CDR1 and CDR2 sequences are MGHDK and SYGVNS. The CDR3 coding sequence is TGTGCCAGCAGTGAAGGGGACAACAACTACGAGCAGTACTTC. Its protein is CASSEGDNNYEQYF.

This clonotype was picked up many times. The chain is built from TRBV29-1 and TRBJ1-2; no firm D call. Germline V gene sequence: CDR1 SQVTM, CDR2 ANQGSEA. V lost 7 bases, J lost 8 bases, and 14 bases lay in between. The CDR3 totals 11 residues. The CDR3 DNA follows: TGCAGCGCCCCATCCGGGCTCGGCTACACCTTC. Translated: CSAPSGLGYTF.

This clonotype came up a few times. A much larger clone is a single base away; this may be a read error. This sequence joins TRBV5-1 and TRBJ2-3, with TRBD1 as a possible D gene (5 bases). CDR1 and CDR2 (germline): SGHRS, YFSETQ. The CDR3 is 12 residues long. The ends were cut back, 4 bases at V and 4 bases at J, with 7 bases in the middle. The CDR3 region is CASSEGADTQYF. CDR3 sequence (DNA): TGCGCCAGCAGCGAAGGGGCAGATACGCAGTATTTT.

There are a few counts of this clonotype. The rearrangement uses TRBV7-9 and TRBJ1-5; D remains unclear. The V end lost 3 bases, the J end lost 6 bases, and 6 bases lay between the germline ends. In germline, CDR1 is SEHNR, CDR2 FQNEAQ (reference sequence). The CDR3 loop spans 12 amino acids. CDR3 protein: CASSLERQPQHF. The CDR3 nucleotides are TGTGCCAGCAGCTTGGAGCGTCAGCCCCAGCATTTT.

V is TRBV28 and J is TRBJ2-7; no clear D. The CDR3 extends over 14 amino acids. V lost 5 bases and J lost 4, with 15 bases in between. The V gene's germline CDR1 is MDHEN and CDR2 SYDVKM. CDR3 loop: CASSLIGGYYEQYF. The CDR3 DNA reads as TGTGCCAGCAGTCTTATAGGTGGCTATTACGAGCAGTACTTC.

This clonotype has just a few counts. This sequence joins TRBV7-3 and TRBJ2-1; 9 nucleotides line up with TRBD2. The CDR3 length is 15 residues. Losses at the gene ends were 4 bases for V and 4 bases for J; bases not matched to a gene: 5. Germline V gene sequence: CDR1 SGHTA, CDR2 FQGTGA. The CDR3 spells CASSYLAGPYNEQFF. CDR3 coding DNA: TGTGCCAGCAGCTATCTAGCGGGACCTTACAATGAGCAGTTCTTC.

This sequence joins TRBV15 and TRBJ2-5, with 8 bases matching TRBD2. The V and J ends lost 5 bases and 11 bases, in that order; junction bases with no gene match: 7. Germline-derived CDR1 and CDR2 are LNHNV and YYDKDF (reference sequence). The CDR3 extends over 12 amino acids. CDR3 sequence: CATSSPGTRQYF. The CDR3 nucleotides read TGTGCCACCAGCTCCCCCGGGACTAGACAGTACTTC.

This chain joins TRBV15 and TRBJ1-2; 7 bases map to TRBD1. V lost 6 bases and J lost 3; bases outside the gene matches: 7. The germline V gene has CDR1 LNHNV and CDR2 YYDKDF (reference sequence). This CDR3 spans 14 amino acids. CDR3 sequence: CATSQGGPYYGYTF. The CDR3 DNA follows: TGTGCCACCAGTCAGGGGGGACCCTACTATGGCTACACCTTC.

This clonotype was found many times. The gene calls are TRBV4-3 and TRBJ2-1; the match to TRBD2 covers 8 bases. The CDR3 is 17 amino acids. The germline CDR1 and CDR2 sequences are LGHNA and YSLEER. V trimming: 0 bases; J trimming: 7 bases; junction bases outside the gene matches: 11. The CDR3 here is CASSQEAIAGTGNEQFF. CDR3 DNA sequence: TGCGCCAGCAGCCAAGAGGCGATAGCGGGAACTGGGAATGAGCAGTTCTTC.